This T cell receptor beta chain was found in a study of cytomegalovirus exposure and HLA in healthy donors. Overall study context: There were some 410 genotyped donors. Of these, roughly 84% fell in the genetic ancestry cluster associated with self-reported Caucasian donors. Whole-study findings and limits: It was reportedly the case that the classifier diagnosed cytomegalovirus status with high specificity and sensitivity.

CDR3 length: 17 amino acids. The PCR was carried out with 60 Vbeta primers and 13 Jbeta primers. Clones were sequenced by immunoSEQ multiplex PCR, and TCRdb holds only the in-frame ones, with some missing. The sample lists fewer than 200,000 clones, about 77% occurring once. About this clone: Its specificity is not known.

The sequencing input was PBMCs. The chain couples TRBV21-1 to TRBJ2-7; the D call in the table, TRBD2, was not verified against the DNA. TRBV21-1 is a recognized pseudogene. The origin of this receptor is a man aged 55 to 69 in good health and CMV-seronegative. The CDR3 protein is CASSKQGLAGEEYEQYF. CDR3 nucleotide sequence: TGTGCCAGCAGCAAACAAGGACTAGCGGGAGAAGAATACGAGCAGTACTTC.